The rows below give T cell receptor beta chains drawn from one sample of a study of T cell repertoires in cytomegalovirus infection. Antigens of these TCRs are unknown. TCRdb re-called the reads with MiXCR, one entry per CDR3 protein. The sample gives 600,000 to 700,000 distinct CDR3 sequences, approximately 33% of which show up once; roughly 18% is in the top ten. Source: cultured PBMCs, taken from culture after CMV antigen stimulation. These TCRs come from a human donor in good health (CMV status not recorded). Some clones in this sample may be carry-over from other donors' samples. CDR3s include the opening cysteine and the closing phenylalanine or tryptophan. D genes are given only for firm matches. Clone size is given for some rows only: seen once, a few or many times, or a class if the clone is expanded.

abundance: NA; j_gene: TRBJ1-2; d_gene: NA; v_gene: TRBV15; CDR3aa: CATSRDRGAGGYTF; CDR3nt: TGTGCCACCAGCAGAGATCGGGGGGCGGGTGGCTACACCTTC
abundance: NA; j_gene: TRBJ1-1; d_gene: NA; v_gene: TRBV12-3/TRBV12-4; CDR3aa: CASSPLSYRTEAFF; CDR3nt: TGTGCCAGCAGTCCTCTCTCCTACAGGACTGAAGCTTTCTTT
abundance: few; j_gene: TRBJ2-7; d_gene: NA; v_gene: TRBV4-3; CDR3aa: CASSQGTAPSSYEQYF; CDR3nt: TGCGCCAGCAGCCAAGGTACAGCGCCGAGCTCCTACGAGCAGTACTTC
abundance: NA; j_gene: TRBJ2-1; d_gene: NA; v_gene: TRBV15; CDR3aa: CATSKVRGYNEQFF; CDR3nt: TGTGCCACCAGCAAAGTAAGGGGCTACAATGAGCAGTTCTTC
abundance: NA; j_gene: TRBJ1-3; d_gene: NA; v_gene: TRBV27; CDR3aa: CASSQNAYSGNTIYF; CDR3nt: TGTGCCAGCAGTCAAAACGCTTACTCTGGAAACACCATATATTTT
abundance: few; j_gene: TRBJ2-5; d_gene: NA; v_gene: TRBV18; CDR3aa: CASSLWGQEETQYF; CDR3nt: TGTGCCAGCTCACTATGGGGGCAGGAAGAGACCCAGTACTTC
abundance: few; j_gene: TRBJ2-5; d_gene: NA; v_gene: TRBV28; CDR3aa: CASSYRNRQETQYF; CDR3nt: TGTGCCAGCAGTTATAGGAACCGCCAAGAGACCCAGTACTTC
abundance: few; j_gene: TRBJ2-3; d_gene: TRBD2; v_gene: TRBV28; CDR3aa: CASSTPAGGTDTQYF; CDR3nt: TGTGCCAGCAGTACCCCCGCGGGGGGCACAGATACGCAGTATTTT
abundance: few; j_gene: TRBJ1-3; d_gene: NA; v_gene: TRBV6-6; CDR3aa: CASSYSRSQEHSGNTIYF; CDR3nt: TGTGCCAGCAGTTACTCAAGGTCCCAGGAACACTCTGGAAACACCATATATTTT
abundance: few; j_gene: TRBJ2-3; d_gene: NA; v_gene: TRBV6-1; CDR3aa: CASSMRRTTSTDTQYF; CDR3nt: TGTGCCAGCTCGATGCGGAGGACCACTAGCACAGATACGCAGTATTTT